The rows below give T cell receptor beta chains drawn from one sample of a study of T cells expressing NK-cell markers. For each CDR3 protein, TCRdb gives one entry from its re-call of the 5' RACE reads, without DNA. The specimen's table records approximately 460,000 distinct CDR3 sequences. The sample comprised blood T cells: a sorted CD56 or NKG2C T cell subset, CD4+ or CD8+ T cells, or bulk PBMC T cells (not recorded which). Source of these receptors: a woman aged 18-70 years in good health. The CDR3 runs from the conserved cysteine through the conserved F or W.

j_gene,v_gene,CDR3aa
TRBJ2-1,TRBV12-3/TRBV12-4,CASSSVGPEQFF
TRBJ2-1,TRBV7-2,CASSPRTSGGYNEQFF
TRBJ2-1,TRBV2,CASSSPLLQVSSYNEQFF
TRBJ2-2,TRBV29-1,CSVVGLGAGRTGELFF
TRBJ2-5,TRBV3-1,CASSRDRKETQYF
TRBJ2-2,TRBV5-1,CASSLRLAGMNTGELFF
TRBJ2-1,TRBV21-1,CASPWAPGNEQFF
TRBJ2-2,TRBV12-3/TRBV12-4,CASSLGRGYSGELFF
TRBJ1-1,TRBV6-1,CASTPLPRAGYTEAFF
TRBJ2-7,TRBV5-5,CASSYGRGRPSYEQYF
TRBJ2-5,TRBV12-3/TRBV12-4,CASSLPWDREETQYF
TRBJ2-5,TRBV2,CASSMTSGGALETQYF
TRBJ2-3,TRBV29-1,CSAEGTGPGTQYF
TRBJ2-5,TRBV12-3/TRBV12-4,CASSRTSGGAGYQETQYF
TRBJ2-7,TRBV28,CASSPAGRYEQYF
TRBJ2-7,TRBV5-5,CASSLLLEISYEQYF
TRBJ2-2,TRBV2,CASRKQGAMDTGELFF
TRBJ1-1,TRBV6-5,CASSYSRVKGTEAFF
TRBJ2-3,TRBV4-3,CASSQVLSGTSTDTQYF
TRBJ2-7,TRBV29-1,CSVRDTYYEQYF
TRBJ2-7,TRBV7-9,CASSSPGGKPYEQYF
TRBJ2-5,TRBV7-9,CASSLQGANQETQYF
TRBJ2-7,TRBV7-9,CASSFLGTGPREQYF
TRBJ2-1,TRBV20-1,CSASRTRGGRTYNEQFF
TRBJ2-1,TRBV10-3,CAISETGDEQFF
TRBJ1-3,TRBV28,CATRRLGNTIYF
TRBJ1-1,TRBV25-1,CASRRMNTEAFF
TRBJ2-3,TRBV11-3,CASSLGAPGGDTQYF
TRBJ2-1,TRBV24-1,CATSDAGTSGGPEQFF
TRBJ1-5,TRBV6-1,CASSEIATGGDQPQHF
TRBJ1-1,TRBV7-3,CASSLDTRATEAFF
TRBJ1-5,TRBV2,CASSEARGSQPQHF
TRBJ2-5,TRBV5-1,CASSRGVPSETQYF
TRBJ2-1,TRBV27,CASNLGLAGVGNEQFF
TRBJ2-1,TRBV20-1,CSARVSGYYNEQFF
TRBJ2-1,TRBV5-4,CASSLNGGPYNEQFF
TRBJ2-1,TRBV15,CATSRDGDPREFF
TRBJ1-1,TRBV5-1,CASSSRGGNTEAFF
TRBJ1-4,TRBV7-2,CASSLEPHEKLFF
TRBJ1-1,TRBV5-5,CASSGDGFGGGLEAFF
TRBJ2-7,TRBV7-2,CASTLDSSSSYEQYF
TRBJ1-5,TRBV5-1,CASSLWGQGEQPQHF
TRBJ2-7,TRBV7-6,CASSPDRGWTYEQYF
TRBJ2-7,TRBV5-1,CASSLGRGRSYEQYF
TRBJ2-5,TRBV10-1,CASSESRSGFQETQYF
TRBJ2-7,TRBV20-1,CSANPGPSYEQYF
TRBJ1-2,TRBV15,CATSRDPRTGATRNYGYTF
TRBJ2-5,TRBV5-1,CASSLGGQGVQETQYF
TRBJ2-1,TRBV20-1,CSASPQGAVYNEQFF
TRBJ2-7,TRBV28,CASKLAGDSYEQYF
TRBJ1-2,TRBV19,CASSVTGGNGYTF
TRBJ2-7,TRBV7-2,CASSLDPSYSYEQYF
TRBJ2-5,TRBV3-1,CASSQEGRGQETQYF
TRBJ2-7,TRBV18,CASSQGTGDLPYEQYF